This section outlines one T cell receptor (beta chain) sequence together with its context. The target of this receptor is not known. No much larger clone exists at a distance of one base, and base qualities are not known. The CDR3, cysteine through phenylalanine, is 17 amino acids long. Of the read, only the CDR3 DNA is kept; its 51 bases are in frame from base 1. From the germline V gene, CDR1 is SNHLY and CDR2 is FYNNEI. The data are from a study of cytomegalovirus exposure and HLA in healthy donors (dated by TCRdb to 2016 to 2017). In the study overall: An earlier analysis of some 600 of the donors reported 276 Gb of sequence data and 95 million to 140 million unique TCR beta sequences obtained from about 180 million T cells. Of the approximately 400 genotyped donors, roughly 80% were placed in the genetic ancestry cluster associated with self-reported Caucasian donors. In a later genetic analysis, genome-wide SNP genotypes for 398 of the 666 donors were used, and that subset was treated as a discovery cohort. Class I and class II HLA loci were covered by the typing at four-digit resolution. The study was designed to test whether signatures of past pathogen exposure could be identified by cataloging public T cell receptors. Every repertoire in the discovery cohort had been generated on one and the same sequencing platform. The study combined high-throughput TCR immunosequencing, statistical association of individual TCRs with disease status, and machine learning to predict cytomegalovirus infection status. The number of donors typed differed by locus, with about 629-630 for A, B, C, DRB1 and DQB1, 522 for DQA1, approximately 580 for DPA1, and some 440 for DPB1. Rather than using new phenotypic data, the later analysis identified candidate immune exposures from TCR beta sequences and from how often those sequences occurred across donors. Among 398 genotyped donors of the cohort, an average of around 240,000 unique TCR beta nucleotide sequences were sequenced per donor, roughly a sixth of them non-productive. In an earlier analysis of a few hundred of the donors, high-throughput TCR beta sequencing was used to judge whether each TCR beta V gene segment behaved as functional or pseudogenic. An early release that covered about 600 HLA-typed donors contained about 300 gigabases of sequencing data and tens of millions of unique TCR sequences. In a later analysis, previously published TCR beta repertoires from several hundred donors were re-analyzed and high-resolution HLA genotyping was added so that TCR occurrence patterns could be studied. Because of strong linkage in the cohort, roughly five DR-DQ haplotypes were treated as single units for association and clustering. Donor age, sex, ethnicity and CMV serostatus were compiled together with the repertoire data. The study used immunosequencing to profile the T cell repertoires of several hundred subjects and linked those repertoires to cytomegalovirus serostatus. Besides the first cohort of under 700 subjects, a separate validation cohort made up of 90 to 150 different subjects was used. Here is what the overall study found, with its caveats: About 17 rarely observed V segments, including chromosome 9 orphons, were excluded from the earlier analysis of several hundred of the donors because counts were too low. The classifier was reported to diagnose cytomegalovirus status with high specificity and sensitivity in both the original cohort and the validation cohort. According to a later analysis, parvovirus B19, influenza, CMV and Epstein-Barr virus appeared linked to several top co-occurrence clusters. Some IMGT-functional V segments, including TRBV6-2 and TRBV6-3, could not be told apart with the 87-base-pair reads, so those segments were excluded. A cluster of highly shared sequence variants was judged likely to be a technical artifact of the sequencing pipeline. A further reported finding was that TCR beta sequences accurately predicted the HLA-A and HLA-B alleles for most subjects in the first cohort. In vitro tests confirmed that a few of the cytomegalovirus-associated TCR beta chains recognize cytomegalovirus antigens. In this cohort, only TCR beta chains were sequenced, and detectable features were limited by the absence of alpha or paired-chain data. A later analysis associated around 16,000 TCR beta sequences with specific HLA alleles at a false discovery rate of 0.05. V-gene and J-gene trimming of TCR beta chains was associated with a missense DCLRE1C variant in a later genetic analysis, and the association was replicated in an independent cohort. According to a later analysis, TCR association rates differed among HLA loci, with DRB1 alleles showing the most associated TCRs and HLA-C alleles showing the fewest. Strong co-occurrence of HLA alleles, especially DR and DQ, made assigning TCR associations to individual alleles difficult. In a later analysis, HLA-associated TCR beta chains showed more clonal expansion and lower generation probabilities than non-associated chains that were equally common. In an earlier analysis of some 500 of the donors, most TCR beta V segments appeared in productive rearrangements about 87% or about 30% of the time, broadly matching IMGT annotations. According to the authors, the approach could potentially be generalized to other disease states and immunological phenotypes. For the cohort, immune exposure information was limited to CMV serostatus. While some public TCRs were present in many individuals, most TCR sequences turned up only very rarely across donors. Compared with the roughly 720-donor mean, donors in an Asian-associated ancestry cluster had fewer N-insertions in productive TCRs, according to a later genetic analysis. Linkage disequilibrium might explain the correlated functional status among segregating V segments, but an unknown experimental factor could not be excluded. A later analysis found that most CMV-associated TCR beta chains appeared HLA-restricted, with HLA associations seemingly driven largely by CMV exposure. HLA typing was unavailable for some donors at each locus, so association tests used only the typed subset. Roughly uniform sequencing depth across donors was assumed in presence/absence analyses, although this assumption may not hold. The study listed approximately 160 TCR beta chains as associated with cytomegalovirus.

Libraries were built with the immunoSEQ multiplex PCR assay. A mixture of 60 forward primers for TCR Vbeta segments and 13 reverse primers for TCR Jbeta segments was used in the multiplex PCR. Amplification of the CDR3 region of rearranged TCR beta genes was performed with a multiplex PCR assay on genomic DNA. Amplified TCR beta libraries were sequenced as 87-base-pair reads on the Illumina HiSeq System. The authors' pipeline ran thus. In a later analysis, some 80 million unique TCR beta chains were counted across the roughly 700 repertoires, and roughly 11 million of these chains were shared by at least two donors. To remove PCR and sequencing errors, raw reads were error-corrected and collapsed into unique sequences using a nearest-neighbor algorithm that merged closely related sequences. CDR3 sequences were aligned to IMGT reference sequences to assign V, D and J gene segments. For a sequence to be retained, at least a six-nucleotide match to both a V gene segment and a J gene segment was required. Rearrangements were called productive when the CDR3 lacked stop codons and stayed in frame with V and J; all others were non-productive. Following IMGT convention, CDR3 was defined as the stretch from the second conserved V-encoded cysteine up to the conserved J-encoded phenylalanine. In an earlier analysis of more than 550 of the donors, sequences lacking an unambiguous match to a single V gene segment were excluded. An earlier analysis of a few hundred of the donors classified V segments as functional when productive rearrangements were above 56.7% and as segregating when the standard deviation between donors was above 5%. A statistical classification framework was built to diagnose cytomegalovirus status from the catalog of TCR beta chain sequences. In a later analysis, TCR nucleotide sequences were compared against IMGT/GENE-DB human TR gene sequences so that V and J genes could be assigned. The TCRdist pipeline was used in a later analysis to assign CDR3 sequences and most-parsimonious VDJ recombination scenarios. In a later analysis, each TCR beta chain was defined by its CDR3 amino acid sequence together with its V-gene family, and reads without a unique V-gene family were excluded. In a later analysis, 450 to 600 highly shared, low-generation-probability nucleotide sequences were removed to address suspected cross-contamination and a sequencing artifact. In a later analysis, a clonal expansion index for each public chain was calculated from normalized within-repertoire ranks of inferred template counts. A later analysis computed generation probabilities with a VDJ recombination model fitted to out-of-frame rearrangements, and checked the results against IGoR. A later analysis scored TCR-TCR, TCR-HLA and TCR-CMV co-occurrence with hypergeometric tests, applying a repertoire-size bias correction to TCR pairs. To estimate false discovery rates, a later analysis permuted the HLA or CMV assignments 20 times. In a later analysis, co-occurring TCRs were grouped using DBSCAN, and TCRdist sequence similarity was added for clustering within HLA-allele-positive subsets. Co-occurrence clustering excluded repertoires with fewer than 30,000 or more than 120,000 public chains, plus five with anomalous nucleotide sharing. This immuneACCESS table, as held by TCRdb, lists in-frame sequences with V and J called but not all clones. Of the missing ones, under half trace to an unresolved V gene in checked studies; the others have no known cause. V, J and clone size were drawn from that table, and D and trimming were deduced from the DNA. This sample is represented by roughly 98,000 clones; about 81% of them were singletons. Of the sample, 9.5% to 12% is held by the ten largest clones.

The cohort comprised hundreds of healthy bone marrow donors. At the time of sampling, every cohort member was nominally healthy, though immune exposures that went unrecorded were likely present. The donor was CMV seropositive and was included in the group of around 300 seropositive cohort members. Each donor provided a peripheral blood sample, and peripheral blood mononuclear cells were used for TCR beta sequencing. Genomic DNA was extracted from the blood cell samples with the Qiagen DNeasy Blood Extraction Kit. The sequence joins TRBV2 to TRBJ2-5, with the D gene call left open. The J call may not be correct, given that the DNA end is closer to TRBJ2-7. Sequences were obtained from PBMCs. The receptor was derived from a man in his late teens or twenties in good health and CMV-seropositive. The DNA sequence reads TGTGCCAGCAGTGAAAGAGAAGGAGACCCACTATCGGTCGAGCAGTACTTC. Its protein is CASSEREGDPLSVEQYF.